This T cell receptor beta chain was obtained from a study of T cells in Graves' hyperthyroidism and ophthalmopathy. Germline CDR1 reads SGHTA; CDR2 reads FQGNSA. The length of the CDR3 is 14 residues. Trimming took 1 base from V and 5 from J, leaving 9 bases between them. It was RNA transcripts that yielded the amplified TCR beta CDR3 regions. First-round RT-PCR of the TCR CDR3 relied on the HTBI primer set. MiXCR, applied by TCRdb to the multiplex PCR reads, yields one record per CDR3 protein. The sample holds some 530,000 distinct CDR3 sequences; 20% to 25% are singletons and the top ten take roughly 49%. Inclusion characteristics of ophthalmopathy patients comprised a Clinical Activity Score of at least 3, a NOSPECS grade of at least 4, and duration under 3 months. This clonotype was recorded a few times.

This clonotype was sampled from a woman aged 65 to 85 with Graves' ophthalmopathy. The chain carries TRBV7-2 and TRBJ2-1; D ambiguous. Sequencing used blood. The CDR3 here is CASSLDYTDNEQFF. As DNA, the CDR3 is TGTGCCAGCAGCTTAGATTACACCGACAATGAGCAGTTCTTC.